The 13 T cell receptor beta chains listed next were all sequenced from one sample in a study of blood T cell repertoires in COVID-19. Sequenced by immunoSEQ multiplex PCR; TCRdb stores in-frame clones only, minus some. The data show about 340,000 clones, with approximately 89% seen just once and about 3.5% held by the top ten. What was sequenced was peripheral blood. The receptors were sampled from a young woman who had recovered from COVID-19.

The chain carries TRBV7-9 and TRBJ2-3; D unclear. The CDR3 consists of 15 residues. Deletions cut 3 bases from V and 0 bases from J, with 10 bases between. Germline V gene data show CDR1 as SEHNR and CDR2 as FQNEAQ (reference sequence). The CDR3 loop is CASSFFSGSTDTQYF. The CDR3 nucleotides read TGTGCCAGCAGCTTTTTTTCCGGGAGCACAGATACGCAGTATTTT.

The rearrangement joins TRBV9 to TRBJ2-3; 7 nucleotides match TRBD1. The CDR3 is 15 amino acids. Germline trimming cut 2 bases from V and 0 bases from J; bases unmatched to any gene: 3. Germline assignment: CDR1 SGDLS and CDR2 YYNGEE. This CDR3 reads CASSVGTASTDTQYF. The CDR3, as DNA: TGTGCCAGCAGCGTCGGGACAGCGAGCACAGATACGCAGTATTTT.

J is TRBJ1-5 and V is TRBV5-8; TRBD1 matches at 7 bases. This CDR3 region has 15 residues. Unmatched junction bases numbered 9, after V lost 4 bases and J lost 5 bases. The germline CDR1 and CDR2 sequences are SGHTS and YDEGEE. The CDR3 loop is CASSHPGGEDQPQHF. CDR3 nucleotide sequence: TGTGCCAGCAGCCATCCAGGGGGAGAAGATCAGCCCCAGCATTTT.

This chain connects TRBV5-4 to TRBJ2-1; TRBD2 aligns across 9 bases. The CDR3 totals 15 residues. V lost 4 bases to trimming and J lost 10 bases; unmatched junction nucleotides: 12. Germline V gene data show CDR1 as SGHNT and CDR2 as YYREEE (reference sequence). This chain's CDR3 is CASSPGAGGPWEQFF. For the CDR3, the DNA is TGTGCCAGCAGCCCCGGCGCGGGAGGGCCATGGGAGCAGTTCTTC.

The chain has TRBV19 and TRBJ1-6; D not certain. This CDR3 is 18 amino acids long. V dropped 1 base and J dropped 5 bases, with 18 bases sitting between them. Germline CDR1 and CDR2: LNHDA and SQIVND (reference sequence). CDR3 sequence (DNA): TGTGCCAGTAGTATAGCCCGAGACGCCGGGTTTAATAATTCACCCCTCCACTTT. Translated, it gives CASSIARDAGFNNSPLHF.

The CDR3 reads CASSWTAGGKGDTQYF. In nucleotides, the CDR3 is TGCGCCAGCAGCTGGACGGCAGGGGGCAAAGGAGATACGCAGTATTTT. The chain couples TRBV5-1 to TRBJ2-3, with 8 nucleotides matching TRBD1. J gave up 5 bases and V 3 bases, and 11 bases lay outside the gene matches. The CDR3 spans 16 residues. Germline CDR1 and CDR2: SGHRS and YFSETQ.

The rearrangement joins TRBV10-3 to TRBJ2-1, with 13 positions matching TRBD2. Germline V CDR1 and CDR2: ENHRY, SYGVKD. The CDR3 is made up of 15 amino acids. With 4 bases clipped from V and 5 bases from J, the junction kept 2 bases outside the gene matches. The CDR3 reads CAISAGTSGDNEQFF. In DNA form, the CDR3 reads TGTGCCATCAGTGCCGGGACTAGCGGGGACAATGAGCAGTTCTTC.

The chain combines TRBV5-1 with TRBJ2-3; TRBD2 matches 11 bases. With 4 bases clipped from V and 4 bases from J, the junction kept 8 bases outside the gene matches. Germline CDR1 is SGHRS and CDR2 is YFSETQ. The CDR3 extends over 16 amino acids. CDR3 protein: CASSVLAGGRPDTQYF. CDR3 nucleotides: TGCGCCAGCAGCGTCCTAGCGGGAGGTCGGCCAGATACGCAGTATTTT. Using reference TRBV5-1 and TRBJ2-3 for the parts outside the CDR3, the full variable domain is KAGVTQTPRYLIKTRGQQVTLSCSPISGHRSVSWYQQTPGQGLQFLFEYFSETQRNKGNFPGRFSGRQFSNSRSEMNVSTLELGDSALYLCASSVLAGGRPDTQYFGPGTRLTVL.

A single count supports this clone. The genes are TRBV29-1 and TRBJ1-5, with D possibly matching TRBD1 (6 bases). Germline V gene sequence: CDR1 SQVTM, CDR2 ANQGSEA. The CDR3 sequence is 14 residues long. Trimming pared 5 bases from V and 2 bases from J, leaving 13 bases between. CDR3 coding DNA: TGCAGCGTTTCAACAGGGTCTCGCAATCAGCCCCAGCATTTT. It encodes CSVSTGSRNQPQHF.

The chain employs TRBV18 and TRBJ2-3; TRBD1 agrees at 10 bases. The germline V gene encodes CDR1 KGHSH and CDR2 LQKENI. This CDR3 is 14 amino acids long. With 5 bases clipped from V and 5 bases from J, the junction kept 4 bases outside the gene matches. CDR3 amino acids: CASSSGQGIDTQYF. The DNA of the CDR3 is TGTGCCAGCTCATCGGGACAGGGGATAGATACGCAGTATTTT.

CDR3: CASSLRARLGTEAFF. The CDR3 DNA reads as TGTGCCAGCAGCCTCAGAGCGAGGTTGGGCACTGAAGCTTTCTTT. The V and J genes are TRBV11-3 and TRBJ1-1; D is ambiguous. Trimming removed 5 bases at V and 4 bases at J, with 17 bases between. Germline CDR1 SGHNT, CDR2 YENEEA. The CDR3 extends over 15 amino acids.

The chain is built from TRBV6-5 and TRBJ1-5; 9 nucleotides line up with TRBD1. The germline V gene has CDR1 MNHEY and CDR2 SVGAGI. The CDR3 is 14 amino acids. Trimming cost V 6 bases and J 7 bases; bases outside gene matches: 7. CDR3 in amino acids: CASSTHRGRQPQHF. The DNA of the CDR3 is TGTGCCAGCAGCACCCACAGGGGGCGCCAGCCCCAGCATTTT.

The chain joins TRBV7-2 to TRBJ1-5; TRBD1 agrees at 10 bases. Trimming at V came to 5 bases and at J to 7 bases, leaving 2 bases not matched to a gene. This CDR3 has 13 residues. The germline gives CDR1 SGHTA, CDR2 FQGNSA. For the CDR3, the DNA is TGTGCCAGCAGCGACAGGGGGCGGCAGCCCCAGCATTTT. Its translation: CASSDRGRQPQHF. Full variable domain (remainder filled in from reference TRBV7-2 and TRBJ1-5): GAGVSQSPSNKVTEKGKDVELRCDPISGHTALYWYRQSLGQGLEFLIYFQGNSAPDKSGLPSDRFSAERTGGSVSTLTIQRTQQEDSAVYLCASSDRGRQPQHFGDGTRLSIL.